Listed below are T cell receptor beta chains from one sample, sequenced in a study of blood T cell repertoires in COVID-19. Measured with immunoSEQ multiplex PCR; TCRdb has only the in-frame clones, and not every one. The sample carries around 290,000 clones, approximately 89% recorded once. The sample taken for sequencing was PBMCs or T cells enriched from blood (not recorded which). Receptor source: a woman between 18 and 29 years old who had recovered from COVID-19. Each CDR3 is given with its conserved first and last residue. A D gene is named only where the DNA matches it firmly. Size is omitted from some rows. Given values are once, few, many or a class for expanded clones.

v_call,j_call,d_call,clone_size,cdr3_aa,cdr3_nt
TRBV5-1,TRBJ2-1,TRBD2,.,CASSQNPGLAGSEQFF,TGCGCCAGCAGCCAGAACCCGGGACTAGCAGGTTCCGAGCAGTTCTTC
TRBV4-2,TRBJ2-3,.,.,CASTLTSTDTQYF,TGTGCCAGCACCCTTACTAGCACAGATACGCAGTATTTT
TRBV14,TRBJ2-7,TRBD2,once,CASSSRLPGLAGALGYEQYF,TGTGCCAGCAGCTCGCGCTTACCGGGACTAGCGGGGGCGCTGGGCTACGAGCAGTACTTC
TRBV10-1,TRBJ1-5,TRBD1,.,CASTGPTGDSNQPQHF,TGCGCCAGCACCGGCCCTACAGGGGATAGCAATCAGCCCCAGCATTTT
TRBV5-6,TRBJ1-2,.,.,CASSLVDSPYGYTF,TGTGCCAGCAGCTTGGTTGACAGCCCCTATGGCTACACCTTC
TRBV7-2,TRBJ1-4,TRBD1,.,CASSLGTAEGKLFF,TGTGCCAGCAGCCTCGGGACAGCCGAGGGGAAACTGTTTTTT
TRBV23-1,TRBJ1-1,.,.,CASSQSVRGNTEAFF,TGCGCCAGCAGTCAATCGGTTAGGGGCAACACTGAAGCTTTCTTT
TRBV20-1,TRBJ1-1,.,.,CSASQAGMNTEAFF,TGCAGTGCTAGTCAGGCAGGGATGAACACTGAAGCTTTCTTT
TRBV19,TRBJ2-6,.,once,CASSTPQAGANVLTF,TGTGCCAGTAGTACCCCTCAGGCTGGGGCCAACGTCCTGACTTTC
TRBV6-5,TRBJ2-2,.,.,CASRLPGNTGELFF,TGTGCCAGCAGACTACCGGGGAACACCGGGGAGCTGTTTTTT
TRBV30,TRBJ2-1,.,few,CAWSVQDRLYNEQFF,TGTGCCTGGAGTGTACAGGACAGACTATACAATGAGCAGTTCTTC
TRBV18,TRBJ1-6,.,.,CASSPGANSPLHF,TGTGCCAGCTCACCGGGGGCTAATTCACCCCTCCACTTT
TRBV5-6,TRBJ2-5,TRBD2,.,CASSLSRLAYETQYF,TGTGCCAGCAGCCTTTCCCGACTAGCGTATGAGACCCAGTACTTC
TRBV7-2,TRBJ2-2,.,.,CASSPSSAKGELFF,TGTGCCAGCAGCCCATCGTCAGCGAAGGGGGAGCTGTTTTTT
TRBV30,TRBJ1-2,.,.,CAWSANTGLGGYTF,TGTGCCTGGAGTGCAAACACAGGGTTAGGTGGCTACACCTTC
TRBV6-1,TRBJ2-2,.,.,CASSEGGAGTGELFF,TGTGCCAGCAGTGAAGGGGGCGCGGGAACCGGGGAGCTGTTTTTT
TRBV2,TRBJ2-5,TRBD1,once,CASSLTVTGGETQYF,TGTGCCAGCAGCTTGACAGTGACAGGGGGGGAGACCCAGTACTTC
TRBV7-2,TRBJ2-7,.,.,CASALALEPMEQYF,TGTGCCAGCGCACTTGCCCTCGAACCGATGGAGCAGTACTTC
TRBV5-8,TRBJ2-3,.,.,CASGESDYTQYF,TGTGCCAGCGGCGAATCAGACTATACGCAGTATTTT
TRBV12-3/TRBV12-4,TRBJ1-2,.,many,CASSVQGSYGYTF,TGTGCCAGCAGCGTACAGGGTAGCTATGGCTACACCTTC
TRBV6-5,TRBJ1-1,TRBD1,.,CASTPQGQGRTEAFF,TGTGCCAGCACCCCACAGGGACAGGGCCGGACTGAAGCTTTCTTT
TRBV5-4,TRBJ1-1,.,few,CASSLEWRGEDEAFF,TGTGCCAGCAGCTTGGAGTGGCGGGGGGAGGATGAAGCTTTCTTT
TRBV28,TRBJ1-1,.,.,CASSAPGQTNTEAFF,TGTGCCAGCAGTGCCCCCGGACAGACGAACACTGAAGCTTTCTTT